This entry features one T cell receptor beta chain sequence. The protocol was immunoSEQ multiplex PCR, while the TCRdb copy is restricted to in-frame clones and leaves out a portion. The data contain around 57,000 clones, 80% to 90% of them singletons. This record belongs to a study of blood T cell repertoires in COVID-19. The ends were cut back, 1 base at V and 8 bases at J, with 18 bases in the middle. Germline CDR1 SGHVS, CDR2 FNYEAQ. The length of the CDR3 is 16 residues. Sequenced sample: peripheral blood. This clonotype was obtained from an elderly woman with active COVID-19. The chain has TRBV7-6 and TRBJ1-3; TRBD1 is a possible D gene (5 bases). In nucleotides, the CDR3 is TGTGCCAGCAGCTTAGGACAGCCCTCAAAGTGGGACACCATATATTTT. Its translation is CASSLGQPSKWDTIYF.